The clone carrying this T cell receptor beta chain was seen a few times. This entry belongs to a study of T cells of healthy individuals. MiXCR, applied by TCRdb to the 5' RACE reads, yields one record per CDR3 protein. The data contain 100,000 or so distinct CDR3 sequences, 17% of them singletons. V lost 1 base to trimming and J lost 9 bases, with 15 bases between them. The CDR3 sequence is 14 residues long. The germline V gene encodes CDR1 SGHDN and CDR2 FVKESK. The V and J genes are TRBV14 and TRBJ1-1; D is uncertain. The sequence was collected from a human donor in good health. CDR3 sequence: CASSQAHDAFQAFF. In DNA form, the CDR3 reads TGTGCCAGCAGCCAAGCCCATGACGCGTTTCAAGCTTTCTTT. Looking up the rest from reference TRBV14 and TRBJ1-1 gives the full variable domain: EAGVTQFPSHSVIEKGQTVTLRCDPISGHDNLYWYRRVMGKEIKFLLHFVKESKQDESGMPNNRFLAERTGGTYSTLKVQPAELEDSGVYFCASSQAHDAFQAFFGQGTRLTVV.